Each of the 13 T cell receptor beta chains below was sequenced from the same sample in a study of low-dose radiotherapy and immunotherapy resistance in tumors (dated by TCRdb to 2022 to 2024). The data were produced on an Illumina HiSeq 2500. To make first-strand cDNA, Superscript III was used along with a set of TRAV- and TRBV-specific primers so that both the TCRalpha and TCRbeta chains were covered. A roughly 20-cycle PCR with Phusion amplified the TCRs, pairing a constant-region primer with the adapter that was attached to the V primers. The raw public data were reprocessed by TCRdb itself: fastp quality trimming at Q25, MiXCR clonotype calling, in-frame beta chains only. Rows matching on CDR3 protein sequence are summarized as one entry with the most common DNA and genes. The sample contains about 60,000 distinct CDR3 sequences, roughly 24% of them found a single time. The ten most abundant clones make up 5.7% of the sample.

This specimen's time point label, per the study, means: before trial treatment. Sequenced material: PBMCs, taken before treatment. Source of these receptors: a male donor with prostate cancer.

In this sample, this clonotype turned up many times. V gene TRBV6-6 combines with J gene TRBJ2-7; TRBD1 might be the D (5 bases). Germline V gives CDR1 MNHNY, CDR2 SVGAGI (reference sequence). This CDR3 is built from 13 residues. V was clipped by 0 bases and J by 5 bases, with 8 bases between them. CDR3 nucleotide sequence: TGTGCCAGCAGTTACTCGACAGATAACGAGCAGTACTTC. This gives the protein CASSYSTDNEQYF.

The table lists this clonotype with many counts. The chain carries TRBV5-1 and TRBJ1-2, with D perhaps matching TRBD1 (5 bases). The V and J ends lost 0 bases and 8 bases respectively, with 8 bases between them. The germline V gene has CDR1 SGHRS and CDR2 YFSETQ. The CDR3 sequence is 12 residues long. This chain's CDR3 is CASSLVGDGYTF. In DNA, the CDR3 is TGCGCCAGCAGCTTGGTAGGGGACGGCTACACCTTC.

This clonotype appeared many times. This chain joins TRBV6-2 or TRBV6-3 and TRBJ2-5; 8 bases line up with TRBD2. J lost 0 bases, V lost 6 bases, and 9 bases had no gene match. The CDR3 sequence is 16 residues long. Per germline, CDR1 MNHEY and CDR2 SVGEGT. Here the CDR3 reads CASSPGAGGYQETQYF. CDR3 coding DNA: TGTGCCAGCAGCCCCGGGGCGGGGGGCTACCAAGAGACCCAGTACTTC.

This clonotype showed up many times. The J gene is TRBJ2-1, the V gene TRBV11-2; 7 nucleotides line up with TRBD1. This CDR3 has 13 residues. V was clipped by 4 bases and J by 7 bases; unmatched bases: 4. The V gene's germline CDR1 is SGHAT and CDR2 FQNNGV. The CDR3 loop is CASSYPQGNEQFF. CDR3 in DNA: TGTGCCAGCAGCTACCCACAGGGGAATGAGCAGTTCTTC.

Comments on this clonotype: This is likely an artifact of a read error, given a far larger clone one base away. The rearrangement links TRBV5-4 to TRBJ2-1; D gene unclear. V was pared by 4 bases and J by 10 bases, with 24 bases between. Germline V lookup: CDR1 SGHNT, CDR2 YYREEE (reference sequence). The CDR3 has 16 amino acids. The CDR3, as DNA: TGTGCCAGCAGCCTCCCCTCCGGTGGGAACTCCTACGAGCAGTTCTTC. This codes for CASSLPSGGNSYEQFF.

This clonotype was counted ten times or more. The CDR3 protein is CASSQGLFAYNEQFF. CDR3 DNA: TGCGCCAGCAGCCAAGGACTCTTCGCCTACAATGAGCAGTTCTTC. The chain joins TRBV4-1 to TRBJ2-1; no clear D. V lost 1 base and J 2 bases, leaving 9 bases between the germline ends. CDR1 and CDR2 (germline): MGHRA, YSYEKL. This CDR3 spans 15 amino acids.

The chain employs TRBV20-1 and TRBJ1-5, with 8 bases matching TRBD1. With V trimmed by 4 bases and J by 8 bases, 13 bases remained unmatched. The CDR3 has 15 amino acids. Germline V gene lookup returns CDR1 DFQATT and CDR2 SNEGSKA (reference sequence). The chain's CDR3 is CSATPDRVHGEPQHF. In DNA, the CDR3 is TGCAGTGCTACCCCGGACAGGGTTCACGGAGAGCCCCAGCATTTT.

Notes on this clonotype: Only one base separates this from a far larger clonotype, so it likely reflects a read error. V gene TRBV5-8 combines with J gene TRBJ2-3, with D perhaps matching TRBD1 or TRBD2 (5 bases each). Germline CDR1 SGHTS, CDR2 YDEGEE. Between the trimmed V and J ends, which lost 4 bases and 1 base, there was a span of 13 bases. The CDR3 totals 15 residues. Here the CDR3 reads CASSPAGARTDTQYF. The DNA for the CDR3 is TGTGCCAGCAGCCCCGCCGGGGCCCGCACAGATACGCAGTATTTT. The entire variable domain, with the rest obtained from reference TRBV5-8 and TRBJ2-3, is as follows: EAGVTQSPTHLIKTRGQQATLRCSPISGHTSVYWYQQALGLGLQFLLWYDEGEERNRGNFPPRFSGRQFPNYSSELNVNALELEDSALYLCASSPAGARTDTQYFGPGTRLTVL.

Comment on this clonotype: A much larger clone is a single base away; this may be a read error. The chain is built from TRBV7-2 and TRBJ2-3; perhaps TRBD2 as D (6 bases). This CDR3 comprises 16 residues. Germline V gene sequence: CDR1 SGHTA, CDR2 FQGNSA. Trimming took off 4 bases at V and 1 base at J, with 15 bases between the two ends. The chain's CDR3 is CASSSRLSGGTDTQYF. The CDR3 nucleotides are TGTGCCAGCAGCTCAAGACTATCGGGGGGCACAGATACGCAGTATTTT.

This clonotype has a count of ten or more. This chain joins TRBV27 and TRBJ2-3; D remains ambiguous. The CDR3 contains 16 residues. CDR1 and CDR2 from the germline V gene are MNHEY and SMNVEV (reference sequence). Trimming took 3 bases from V and 5 from J, leaving 18 bases between them. DNA for the CDR3: TGTGCCAGCAGTTTCCTTCCCGTTTTGGAAGGAGATACGCAGTATTTT. This codes for CASSFLPVLEGDTQYF.

Ten or more counts support this clonotype. J is TRBJ2-3 and V is TRBV28, with 9 bases matching TRBD2. V was pared by 8 bases and J by 4 bases, with 13 bases of the junction left unmatched. The CDR3 loop spans 16 amino acids. Per germline, CDR1 MDHEN and CDR2 SYDVKM. This CDR3 is CASGAVVRGRADTQYF. CDR3 in DNA: TGTGCCAGCGGAGCGGTGGTGCGCGGGAGGGCAGATACGCAGTATTTT.

This clonotype was found many times. This rearrangement joins TRBV4-1 to TRBJ2-5; possibly TRBD1 for D (6 bases). Germline CDR1 reads MGHRA; CDR2 reads YSYEKL. CDR3 length: 14 amino acids. V lost 4 bases to trimming and J lost 5 bases, with 14 bases between them. The CDR3 coding sequence is TGCGCCAGCAGCCGGAACAGGGTAGGGGAGACCCAGTACTTC. Its translation is CASSRNRVGETQYF.

This clonotype was seen ten or more times. The chain employs TRBV5-1 and TRBJ2-7, with D hard to call. CDR1 is SGHRS and CDR2 is YFSETQ in the germline V gene. Trimming stripped 5 bases from V and 2 bases from J, with 11 bases between. The CDR3 has 13 residues. As DNA, the CDR3 is TGCGCCAGCAGTACGGGCCTCACCTACGAGCAGTACTTC. Protein sequence: CASSTGLTYEQYF.